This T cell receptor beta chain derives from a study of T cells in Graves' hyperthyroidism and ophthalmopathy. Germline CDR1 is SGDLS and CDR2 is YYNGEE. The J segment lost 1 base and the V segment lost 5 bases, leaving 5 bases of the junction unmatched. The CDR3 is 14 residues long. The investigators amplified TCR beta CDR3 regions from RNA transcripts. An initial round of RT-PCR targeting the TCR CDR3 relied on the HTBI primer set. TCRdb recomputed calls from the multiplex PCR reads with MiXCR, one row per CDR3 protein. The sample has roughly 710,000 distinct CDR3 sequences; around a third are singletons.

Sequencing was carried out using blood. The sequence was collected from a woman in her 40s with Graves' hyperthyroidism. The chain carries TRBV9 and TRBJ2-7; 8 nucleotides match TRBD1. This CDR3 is CASSPTGDSYEQYF. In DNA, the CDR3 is TGTGCCAGCAGTCCGACAGGGGATTCCTACGAGCAGTACTTC.